This T cell receptor (beta chain) comes out of a study of post-analysis software for immune sequencing data. Study information: Progressive-relapsing, secondary progressive and relapsing-remitting multiple sclerosis were among the disease courses included. Study outcomes and limitations: In multiple sclerosis, normalized Chao1 diversity was significantly below that of controls. There were a handful of TRBV segments more frequent in patients than controls, and TRBV5-6, TRBV5-1 and TRBV20-1 were among them.

CDR3 length: 16 amino acids. From germline, CDR1 is MDHEN and CDR2 SYDVKM. V gave up 2 bases and J gave up 5 bases; unmatched junction bases: 10. Unique molecular identifiers had been added to the TCR beta cDNA libraries. TCRdb reprocessed the PCR reads with MiXCR, giving one entry per CDR3 protein. Of roughly 540,000 distinct CDR3 sequences in the sample, 30% to 40% were seen once. Notes on this clonotype: What it binds is unknown.

This receptor was identified in a girl aged 2 to 17 with multiple sclerosis. This rearrangement joins TRBV28 to TRBJ2-5; the match to TRBD2 covers 8 bases. Source material: blood. The CDR3 nucleotides are TGTGCCAGCAGTTTAGGGACTAGGTTCTCGCGGGAGACCCAGTACTTC. This gives the protein CASSLGTRFSRETQYF.